Listed here are 22 T cell receptor beta chains from one sample, sequenced in a study of blood T cell repertoires in COVID-19. Clones were sequenced by immunoSEQ multiplex PCR, and TCRdb holds only the in-frame ones, with some missing. The sample has 70,000 to 95,000 clones; about four fifths are singletons. What was sequenced was peripheral blood. Receptors were obtained from a woman between 40 and 55 years old with active or convalescent COVID-19.

This clone was detected a few times. The rearrangement joins TRBV18 to TRBJ1-2; D perhaps matches TRBD1 (6 bases). The length of the CDR3 is 14 residues. The V and J ends lost 4 bases and 8 bases respectively, with 17 bases between them. CDR1 and CDR2 (germline): KGHSH, LQKENI. In nucleotides, the CDR3 is TGTGCCAGCTCACTGGACAGACTCATGGCGGGCTACACCTTC. This codes for CASSLDRLMAGYTF.

The V call is TRBV6-5, the J call TRBJ2-7; D ambiguous. The CDR3 sequence is 11 residues long. Per the germline V gene, CDR1 is MNHEY and CDR2 is SVGAGI. The germline V and J ends were trimmed by 6 bases and 3 bases, with 6 bases remaining between them. The CDR3 DNA sequence: TGTGCCAGCAGCACAATCTACGAGCAGTACTTC. Translated: CASSTIYEQYF.

Sample share makes this clone medium-sized. This rearrangement joins TRBV5-1 to TRBJ1-5; D ambiguous. V lost 4 bases and J 9 bases, leaving 17 bases between the germline ends. CDR3 length: 14 residues. Germline assignment: CDR1 SGHRS and CDR2 YFSETQ. The CDR3 DNA reads as TGCGCCAGCAGCGAACGCCCTACAGAGAGGCCCCAGCATTTT. It specifies CASSERPTERPQHF. The entire variable domain, with the rest obtained from reference TRBV5-1 and TRBJ1-5, is as follows: KAGVTQTPRYLIKTRGQQVTLSCSPISGHRSVSWYQQTPGQGLQFLFEYFSETQRNKGNFPGRFSGRQFSNSRSEMNVSTLELGDSALYLCASSERPTERPQHFGDGTRLSIL.

The V call is TRBV24-1, the J call TRBJ1-1, with D hard to call. The CDR3 consists of 15 residues. Germline V CDR1 and CDR2: KGHDR, SFDVKD. With 2 bases removed from V and 0 bases from J, the gap between germline ends came to 9 bases. CDR3 loop: CATSDSLSVNTEAFF. CDR3 nucleotide sequence: TGTGCCACCAGTGATTCCCTCAGTGTGAACACTGAAGCTTTCTTT.

The J gene is TRBJ1-4, the V gene TRBV20-1, with D perhaps matching TRBD1 (5 bases). V gave up 3 bases and J gave up 7 bases, with 15 bases separating them. CDR3 length equals 14 residues. Germline V CDR1 and CDR2: DFQATT, SNEGSKA (reference sequence). In DNA, the CDR3 is TGCAGTGCTAGTCGGGTGCAGGGAGGTGAAAAACTGTTTTTT. Protein sequence: CSASRVQGGEKLFF.

The chain links TRBV4-2 to TRBJ2-2; TRBD1 aligns across 9 bases. This CDR3 spans 18 amino acids. V lost 0 bases, J lost 4 bases, and 9 bases stayed unmatched. Germline lookup yields CDR1 LGHNA and CDR2 YNFKEQ. The DNA for the CDR3 is TGTGCCAGCAGCCAAGATCCCGGACAGGGGACTGGCACCGGGGAGCTGTTTTTT. This gives the protein CASSQDPGQGTGTGELFF.

This clone was found once. The V gene is TRBV11-3, the J gene TRBJ2-1; TRBD2 is a possible D gene (6 bases). Germline loops: CDR1 SGHNT, CDR2 YENEEA. The V gene lost 5 bases and the J gene lost 5 bases, with 10 bases spanning the gap. The CDR3 length is 13 residues. The CDR3 protein is CASSQGLHNEQFF. As DNA, the CDR3 is TGTGCCAGCAGCCAGGGACTCCACAATGAGCAGTTCTTC.

The chain uses TRBV10-3 and TRBJ2-1, with D maybe TRBD2 (5 bases). CDR3 length: 16 residues. Per the germline V gene, CDR1 is ENHRY and CDR2 is SYGVKD. Deletions cut 0 bases from V and 9 bases from J, with 18 bases between. CDR3 sequence: CAISESGVGVSGEQFF. In DNA, the CDR3 is TGTGCCATCAGTGAGTCCGGGGTTGGCGTATCTGGTGAGCAGTTCTTC.

About this clone itself: The sample carries other DNA sequences with the same CDR3. This chain joins TRBV5-6 and TRBJ2-1; 7 nucleotides agree with TRBD1. The CDR3 extends over 12 amino acids. The ends lost 1 base at V and 8 bases at J; junction bases unmatched: 0. CDR1 and CDR2 (germline): SGHDT, YYEEEE. CDR3 amino acids: CASSLQGDEQFF. The DNA of the CDR3 is TGTGCCAGCAGCTTGCAGGGGGATGAGCAGTTCTTC.

This rearrangement joins TRBV21-1 to TRBJ1-3; the table gives TRBD1 as D, unverified against the DNA. TRBV21-1 is annotated as a pseudogene. The CDR3 spans 16 residues. The CDR3 DNA reads as TGTGCCAGCAGCCTTAGGGGATCCAGCTCTGGAAACACCATATATTTT. It encodes CASSLRGSSSGNTIYF.

This sequence joins TRBV11-3 and TRBJ2-1; 10 bases are shared with TRBD2. CDR1 SGHNT and CDR2 YENEEA come from the germline V gene. This CDR3 region has 16 residues. The V segment lost 2 bases and the J segment 6 bases; nucleotides outside the gene matches: 7. The CDR3 nucleotides read TGTGCCAGCAGCTTACGCGTAGCGGGAGGAGCCAATGAGCAGTTCTTC. Its protein is CASSLRVAGGANEQFF.

The chain combines TRBV9 with TRBJ2-7, with 9 bases lining up with TRBD2. V lost 4 bases and J lost 3; bases outside the gene matches: 8. The CDR3 contains 15 residues. CDR1 and CDR2 from the germline V gene are SGDLS and YYNGEE. The CDR3 region is CASSPVGGRDYEQYF. For the CDR3, the DNA is TGTGCCAGCAGCCCCGTGGGCGGGAGGGACTACGAGCAGTACTTC.

By sample fraction, this clone is large. The chain employs TRBV12-5 and TRBJ2-5; 7 nucleotides agree with TRBD2. This CDR3 has 14 residues. Trimming cost V 6 bases and J 5 bases; bases outside gene matches: 9. Germline V gene lookup returns CDR1 LGHNT and CDR2 FRNRAP. The CDR3 protein is CASGSGGTSETQYF. DNA of the CDR3: TGTGCTAGTGGCTCGGGGGGTACTTCGGAGACCCAGTACTTC.

The J gene is TRBJ1-2, the V gene TRBV28, with a possible D match to TRBD1 (5 bases). The CDR3 totals 14 residues. CDR1 is MDHEN, CDR2 SYDVKM, per germline. The V end was cut by 2 bases, the J end by 5 bases, with 12 bases between. CDR3 sequence (DNA): TGTGCCAGCAGTTTAGGGTCGACAGTTTATGGCTACACCTTC. It codes for CASSLGSTVYGYTF.

V gene TRBV10-3 combines with J gene TRBJ1-1; D gene uncertain. The CDR3 consists of 14 residues. The germline V gene has CDR1 ENHRY and CDR2 SYGVKD. Trimming removed 2 bases from V and 0 bases from J, with 7 bases in between. The CDR3 sequence is CAISENRVNTEAFF. The CDR3 DNA follows: TGTGCCATCAGTGAGAACCGGGTGAACACTGAAGCTTTCTTT.

In its sample, this clone was seen a few times. The chain recombines TRBV19 with TRBJ2-5, with a possible D match to TRBD2 (7 bases). This CDR3 has 14 residues. The V and J ends lost 5 bases and 5 bases respectively, with 15 bases between them. CDR1 LNHDA and CDR2 SQIVND come from the germline V gene (reference sequence). CDR3 in amino acids: CASSPGGGGETQYF. The DNA for the CDR3 is TGTGCCAGTAGTCCTGGCGGGGGCGGGGAGACCCAGTACTTC.

The genes are TRBV27 and TRBJ1-1; a weak D match, TRBD1 (6 bases). This CDR3 has 13 amino acids. CDR1 is MNHEY, CDR2 SMNVEV, per germline (reference sequence). The V and J ends lost 6 bases and 1 base respectively, with 9 bases between them. CDR3 sequence: CASRGHPNTEAFF. Written as DNA, the CDR3 is TGTGCCAGCAGGGGACATCCGAACACTGAAGCTTTCTTT.

The V call is TRBV2, the J call TRBJ1-2, with D tentatively TRBD1 (6 bases). The V and J ends lost 6 bases and 2 bases respectively, with 13 bases between them. Germline-derived CDR1 and CDR2 are SNHLY and FYNNEI. This CDR3 contains 14 residues. CDR3 loop: CASRPATGNYGYTF. Here the CDR3 DNA reads TGTGCCAGCAGGCCCGCGACAGGAAACTATGGCTACACCTTC.

This clone was seen only a few times. The rearrangement joins TRBV28 to TRBJ2-2; TRBD1 agrees at 8 bases. Germline loops: CDR1 MDHEN, CDR2 SYDVKM. J gave up 6 bases and V 5 bases, and 8 bases lay outside the gene matches. This CDR3 contains 15 residues. The CDR3 sequence: CASSPEGQVAGELFF. The DNA of the CDR3 is TGTGCCAGCAGTCCTGAGGGACAGGTGGCCGGGGAGCTGTTTTTT.

J is TRBJ1-2 and V is TRBV19; 8 positions agree with TRBD1. The CDR3 is 13 amino acids. Germline CDR1 LNHDA, CDR2 SQIVND (reference sequence). Unmatched junction bases numbered 5, after V lost 3 bases and J lost 8 bases. The CDR3 DNA sequence: TGTGCCAGTAGTATCGGACAGGGCTGGGGCTACACCTTC. Translating gives CASSIGQGWGYTF.

The chain uses TRBV7-3 and TRBJ2-1, with TRBD1 matching over 7 bases. In germline, CDR1 is SGHTA, CDR2 FQGTGA. CDR3 size: 15 residues. V lost 1 base, J lost 5 bases, and 5 bases stayed unmatched. The CDR3 loop is CASSLNSGQNNEQFF. The CDR3 DNA sequence: TGTGCCAGCAGCTTAAACTCGGGACAGAACAATGAGCAGTTCTTC.

The rearrangement uses TRBV7-2 and TRBJ1-6; 9 bases are a match to TRBD1. Germline V gene data show CDR1 as SGHTA and CDR2 as FQGNSA. CDR3 size: 14 residues. Unmatched junction bases numbered 3, after V lost 5 bases and J lost 7 bases. The CDR3, as DNA: TGTGCCAGCAGCCAGACAGGGGGGAATTCACCCCTCCACTTT. Protein sequence: CASSQTGGNSPLHF. Using reference TRBV7-2 and TRBJ1-6 for the parts outside the CDR3, the full variable domain is GAGVSQSPSNKVTEKGKDVELRCDPISGHTALYWYRQSLGQGLEFLIYFQGNSAPDKSGLPSDRFSAERTGGSVSTLTIQRTQQEDSAVYLCASSQTGGNSPLHFGNGTRLTVT.